Sequencing of this T cell receptor beta chain was carried out in a study of cytomegalovirus exposure and HLA in healthy donors. Findings of the study overall: Analysis was carried out at a later point, and it linked a missense DCLRE1C variant to TCR beta V- and J-gene trimming. Among TCR beta chains of equal frequency, HLA-associated ones were more clonally expanded in a later analysis.

Turning to this clone: Its specificity is unknown.

A multiplex PCR was run with 60 Vbeta primers and 13 Jbeta primers. Generated by immunoSEQ multiplex PCR, the TCRdb table keeps only in-frame clones and is missing some. The sample has 170,000 or so clones, around 74% seen once; the top ten hold roughly 2.8%. The CDR3 is 15 amino acids. J lost 4 bases, V lost 5 bases, and 9 bases had no gene match. Germline V CDR1 and CDR2: SGHTA, FQGNSA. The rearrangement uses TRBV7-2 and TRBJ2-3; TRBD2 aligns across 7 bases. The specimen was PBMCs. The sequence was obtained from a male donor in good health and CMV-seronegative. Here the CDR3 reads CASSPPREGSDTQYF. CDR3 DNA: TGTGCCAGCAGCCCTCCCAGGGAGGGCTCAGATACGCAGTATTTT.